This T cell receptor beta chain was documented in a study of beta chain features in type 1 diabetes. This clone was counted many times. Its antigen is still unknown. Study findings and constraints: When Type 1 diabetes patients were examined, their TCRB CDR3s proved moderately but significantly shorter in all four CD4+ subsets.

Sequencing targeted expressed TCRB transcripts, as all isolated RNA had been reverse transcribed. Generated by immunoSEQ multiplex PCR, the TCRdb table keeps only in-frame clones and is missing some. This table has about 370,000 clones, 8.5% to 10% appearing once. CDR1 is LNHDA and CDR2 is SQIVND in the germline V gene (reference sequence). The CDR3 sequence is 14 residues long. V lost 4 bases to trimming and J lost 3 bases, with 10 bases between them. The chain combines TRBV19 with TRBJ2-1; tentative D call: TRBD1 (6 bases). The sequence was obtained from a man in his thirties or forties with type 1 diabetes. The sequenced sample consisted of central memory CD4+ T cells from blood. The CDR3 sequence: CASSNGQSYNEQFF. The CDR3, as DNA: TGTGCCAGTAGTAATGGACAGAGCTACAATGAGCAGTTCTTC.